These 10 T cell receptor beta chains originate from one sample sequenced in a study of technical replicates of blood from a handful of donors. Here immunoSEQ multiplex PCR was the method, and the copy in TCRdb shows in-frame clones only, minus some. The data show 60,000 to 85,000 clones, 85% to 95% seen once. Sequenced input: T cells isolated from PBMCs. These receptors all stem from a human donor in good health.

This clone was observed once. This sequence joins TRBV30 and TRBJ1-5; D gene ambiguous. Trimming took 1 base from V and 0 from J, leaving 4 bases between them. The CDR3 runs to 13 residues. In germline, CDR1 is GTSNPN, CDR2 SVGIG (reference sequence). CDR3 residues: CAWSAYSNQPQHF. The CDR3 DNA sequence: TGTGCCTGGAGTGCTTATAGCAATCAGCCCCAGCATTTT.

CDR3 nucleotides: TGTGCCAGCAGCCCGACAGGGGCAGAGACCCAGTACTTC. It translates to CASSPTGAETQYF. The chain couples TRBV7-3 to TRBJ2-5, with 8 bases that match TRBD1. CDR3 length: 13 amino acids. Per the germline V gene, CDR1 is SGHTA and CDR2 is FQGTGA. The V gene end was trimmed by 5 bases and the J gene end by 4 bases; junction bases not matched to a gene: 3.

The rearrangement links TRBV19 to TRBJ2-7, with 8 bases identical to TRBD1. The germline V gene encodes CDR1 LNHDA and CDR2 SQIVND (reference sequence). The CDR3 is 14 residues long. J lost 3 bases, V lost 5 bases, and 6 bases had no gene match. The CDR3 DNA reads TGTGCCAGTAGTTCTCAGGGGGCCCACTACGAGCAGTACTTC. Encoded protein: CASSSQGAHYEQYF.

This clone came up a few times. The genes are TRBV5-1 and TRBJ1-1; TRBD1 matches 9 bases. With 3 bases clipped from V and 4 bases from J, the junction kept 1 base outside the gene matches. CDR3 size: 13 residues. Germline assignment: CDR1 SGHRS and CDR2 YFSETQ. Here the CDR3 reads CASSSGQGTEAFF. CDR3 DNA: TGCGCCAGCAGCTCGGGACAGGGCACTGAAGCTTTCTTT.

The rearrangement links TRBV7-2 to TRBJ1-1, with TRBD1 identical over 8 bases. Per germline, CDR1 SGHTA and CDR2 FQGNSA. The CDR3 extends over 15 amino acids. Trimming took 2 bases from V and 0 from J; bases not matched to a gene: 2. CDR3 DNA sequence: TGTGCCAGCAGCTTACAGGGGGCACTGAACACTGAAGCTTTCTTT. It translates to CASSLQGALNTEAFF.

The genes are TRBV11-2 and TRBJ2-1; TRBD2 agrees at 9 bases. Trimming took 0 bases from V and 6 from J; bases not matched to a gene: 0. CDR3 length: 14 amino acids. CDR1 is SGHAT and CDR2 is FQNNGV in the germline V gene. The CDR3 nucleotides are TGTGCCAGCAGCTTAGAGGGACTAGCCAATGAGCAGTTCTTC. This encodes CASSLEGLANEQFF.

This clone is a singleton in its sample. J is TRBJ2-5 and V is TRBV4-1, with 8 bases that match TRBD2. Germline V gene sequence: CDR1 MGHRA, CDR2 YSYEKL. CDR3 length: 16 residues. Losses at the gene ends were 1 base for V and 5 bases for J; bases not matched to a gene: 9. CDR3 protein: CASSQGGREVGETQYF. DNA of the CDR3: TGCGCCAGCAGCCAAGGAGGGCGGGAGGTGGGGGAGACCCAGTACTTC.

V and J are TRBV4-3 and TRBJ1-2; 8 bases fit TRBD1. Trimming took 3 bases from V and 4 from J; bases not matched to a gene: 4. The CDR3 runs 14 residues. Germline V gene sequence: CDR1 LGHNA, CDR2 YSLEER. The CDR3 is CASSHDGTGYGYTF. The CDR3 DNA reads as TGCGCCAGCAGCCATGACGGGACAGGCTATGGCTACACCTTC.

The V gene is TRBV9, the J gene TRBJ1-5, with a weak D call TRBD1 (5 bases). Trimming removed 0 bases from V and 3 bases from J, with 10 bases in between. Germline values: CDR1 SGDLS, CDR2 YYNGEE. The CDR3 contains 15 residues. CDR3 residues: CASSVDGTANQPQHF. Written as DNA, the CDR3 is TGTGCCAGCAGCGTAGATGGGACTGCCAATCAGCCCCAGCATTTT.

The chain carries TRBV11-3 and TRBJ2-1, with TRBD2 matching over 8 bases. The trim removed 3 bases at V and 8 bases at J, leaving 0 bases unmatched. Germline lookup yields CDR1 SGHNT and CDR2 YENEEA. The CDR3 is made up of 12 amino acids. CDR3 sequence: CASSFGRDEQFF. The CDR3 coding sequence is TGTGCCAGCAGCTTCGGGAGGGATGAGCAGTTCTTC.